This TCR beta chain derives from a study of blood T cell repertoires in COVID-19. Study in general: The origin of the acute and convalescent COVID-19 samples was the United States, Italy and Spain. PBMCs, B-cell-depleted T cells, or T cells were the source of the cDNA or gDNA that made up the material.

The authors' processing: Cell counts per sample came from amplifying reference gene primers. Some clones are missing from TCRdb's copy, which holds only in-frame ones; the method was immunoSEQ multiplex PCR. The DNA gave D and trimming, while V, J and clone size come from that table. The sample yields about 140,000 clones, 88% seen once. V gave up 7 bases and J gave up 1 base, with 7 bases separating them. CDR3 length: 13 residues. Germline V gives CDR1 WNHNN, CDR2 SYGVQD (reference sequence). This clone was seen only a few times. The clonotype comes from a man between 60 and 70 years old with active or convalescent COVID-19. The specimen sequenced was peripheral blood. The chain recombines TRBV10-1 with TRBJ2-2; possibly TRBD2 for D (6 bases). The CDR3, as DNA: TGCGCCAGCAAGGAGGGGAACACCGGGGAGCTGTTTTTT. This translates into CASKEGNTGELFF.